This TCR beta chain came from a study of technical replicates of blood from a handful of donors. Germline V CDR1 and CDR2: WSHSY, SAAADI. This CDR3 is built from 14 residues. V shed 5 bases, J shed 0 bases, and the junction held 3 bases outside the gene matches. Sequencing used immunoSEQ multiplex PCR; TCRdb keeps in-frame clones, though not all of them. The data contain tens of thousands of clones, roughly 94% of them singletons. The TCR comes from a human donor in good health. The sample was T cells isolated from PBMCs. The chain joins TRBV10-2 to TRBJ2-7; the match to TRBD2 covers 8 bases. This CDR3 reads CASSLAGPSYEQYF. CDR3 nucleotide sequence: TGCGCCAGCAGTCTAGCGGGCCCCTCCTACGAGCAGTACTTC.